The entry below gives a single TCR beta chain sequence along with its context. The target antigen is unknown. Researchers ran the PCR with 60 Vbeta and 13 Jbeta primers. Method: immunoSEQ multiplex PCR; TCRdb's copy keeps in-frame clones and lacks some. In the table there are some 150,000 clones, roughly 63% of which are singletons. The data are from a study of cytomegalovirus exposure and HLA in healthy donors. Overall study context: When about 400 donors were genotyped, roughly 78% of them were found to fall in the Caucasian-associated ancestry cluster.

With 6 bases clipped from V and 1 base from J, the junction kept 4 bases outside the gene matches. CDR3 length equals 14 residues. The germline V gene has CDR1 WSHSY and CDR2 SAAADI. General observations from the study: In an earlier analysis, about 87% or about 30%: the productive usage of most TCR beta V segments.

The chain links TRBV10-2 to TRBJ1-2; TRBD1 matches at 8 bases. Sequencing was done on a sample of PBMCs. This clonotype was sampled from an older woman in good health and CMV-seropositive. Written as DNA, the CDR3 is TGCGCCAGCAGCACAGGGGGTAATAACTATGGCTACACCTTC. Protein: CASSTGGNNYGYTF.